This T cell receptor beta chain was sequenced for a study of spatial heterogeneity in lung cancer. For the study at large: Alpha-chain sequences were consistently detected less often than beta-chain sequences.

This clonotype was picked up many times. Its antigen is not identified. TCRdb used MiXCR to reprocess the 5' RACE reads, holding one entry per CDR3 protein. The top ten hold about 7.1% of the sample, which has about 75,000 distinct CDR3 sequences, roughly 13% seen once. Study-level points and caveats: Follow-up blood showed ubiquitous expanded tumor TCRs less than blood at resection did.

The time point denotes: sample taken at primary tumor resection. The authors sequenced whole RNA from tumor, nontumor lung or frozen PBMC without sorting. This sequence was found in a male donor with early-stage non-small cell lung cancer. The material was PBMCs, obtained at surgery.

CDR3 sequence: CSVGSGQNTEAFF. For the CDR3, the DNA is TGCAGCGTTGGTTCCGGACAGAACACTGAAGCTTTCTTT. The J gene is TRBJ1-1, the V gene TRBV29-1; tentative D call: TRBD1 (5 bases). The CDR3 contains 13 residues. Germline loops: CDR1 SQVTM, CDR2 ANQGSEA. V was trimmed by 4 bases and J by 1 base, leaving 10 bases between them.